These 10 T cell receptor beta chains were all obtained from the same sample, sequenced in a study of blood T cells in healthy people across ages. Through a sample-barcoded 5' primer and a J-beta primer mix, a second PCR was run for roughly 6 to 12 cycles. One entry per CDR3 protein, called by TCRdb with MiXCR from the 5' RACE reads. The sample has approximately 1.5 million distinct CDR3 sequences; 35% to 45% are singletons. What was sequenced was blood. Every receptor here comes from a woman aged 18-29 years in good health.

This clonotype was observed a handful of times. The gene calls are TRBV20-1 and TRBJ2-1, with 9 bases identical to TRBD2. The closer fit of TRBJ2-7 to the DNA end suggests the J call may be wrong. The germline CDR1 and CDR2 sequences are DFQATT and SNEGSKA (reference sequence). The CDR3 contains 16 residues. CDR3 loop: CSAPSLAGSSYNEQYF. Here the CDR3 DNA reads TGCAGTGCTCCCTCACTAGCGGGTAGCTCCTACAATGAGCAGTACTTC.

Comments on this clonotype: At one of its ends the junction is not consistent with the germline gene, which may arise from a read error. The chain joins TRBV24-1 to TRBJ2-5, with D tentatively TRBD1 (6 bases). The CDR3 has 15 amino acids. Per the germline V gene, CDR1 is KGHDR and CDR2 is SFDVKD. The CDR3 sequence is CTTSDLRAGVNEQYF. CDR3 bases: TGTACCACCAGTGATTTAAGGGCAGGGGTGAATGAGCAGTACTTC.

The chain carries TRBV9 and TRBJ2-3; D perhaps matches TRBD1 (6 bases). Looked up from germline, CDR1 is SGDLS and CDR2 is YYNGEE. Trimming removed 3 bases from V and 3 bases from J, with 14 bases in between. The CDR3 runs to 15 residues. The CDR3 DNA reads as TGTGCCAGCAGCGGCCGGAACAGGGCTACAGATACGCAGTATTTT. It translates to CASSGRNRATDTQYF.

The chain couples TRBV9 to TRBJ2-1; D might be TRBD1 (5 bases). The CDR3 length is 17 residues. Trimming removed 3 bases at V and 0 bases at J, with 16 bases between. Germline V gene lookup returns CDR1 SGDLS and CDR2 YYNGEE. The CDR3 nucleotides read TGTGCCAGCAGCGGGAAGACAGCGAGTAGCTCCTACAATGAGCAGTTCTTC. Amino acid sequence: CASSGKTASSSYNEQFF.

This clonotype was recorded a few times. The V and J genes are TRBV7-9 and TRBJ2-7; D possibly matches TRBD1 or TRBD2 (5 bases each). The CDR3 sequence is 15 residues long. Germline CDR1 reads SEHNR; CDR2 reads FQNEAQ (reference sequence). V lost 5 bases and J 3 bases, leaving 17 bases between the germline ends. CDR3 loop: CASSVTPGPFYEQYF. As DNA, the CDR3 is TGTGCCAGCAGCGTGACGCCGGGACCGTTCTACGAGCAGTACTTC.

The chain is built from TRBV7-6 and TRBJ2-3, with a tentative D call TRBD2 (5 bases). CDR1 and CDR2 from the germline V gene are SGHVS and FNYEAQ. This CDR3 contains 14 residues. V lost 5 bases and J 2 bases, leaving 11 bases between the germline ends. The CDR3 DNA sequence: TGTGCCAGCAGCGGGAGACTAAACACAGATACGCAGTATTTT. Translated: CASSGRLNTDTQYF. Using reference TRBV7-6 and TRBJ2-3 for the parts outside the CDR3, the full variable domain is GAGVSQSPRYKVTKRGQDVALRCDPISGHVSLYWYRQALGQGPEFLTYFNYEAQQDKSGLPNDRFSAERPEGSISTLTIQRTEQRDSAMYRCASSGRLNTDTQYFGPGTRLTVL.

The V and J genes are TRBV20-1 and TRBJ2-3; 7 bases are shared with TRBD1. CDR1 is DFQATT and CDR2 is SNEGSKA in the germline V gene (reference sequence). This CDR3 contains 15 residues. V shed 0 bases and J 5 bases; nucleotides not matched to a gene: 8. As DNA, the CDR3 is TGCAGTGCTAGAGAGAGCCAGGGGGAAGGAGATACGCAGTATTTT. Protein: CSARESQGEGDTQYF.

This clonotype was found a few times. The rearrangement joins TRBV7-9 to TRBJ1-6, with D unclear. The CDR3 has 15 amino acids. The V gene's germline CDR1 is SEHNR and CDR2 FQNEAQ (reference sequence). V dropped 5 bases and J dropped 0 bases, with 8 bases sitting between them. The CDR3: CASSSPSSYNSPLHF. CDR3 nucleotides: TGTGCCAGCAGCAGCCCGAGCTCCTATAATTCACCCCTCCACTTT. Using reference TRBV7-9 and TRBJ1-6 for the parts outside the CDR3, the full variable domain is DTGVSQNPRHKITKRGQNVTFRCDPISEHNRLYWYRQTLGQGPEFLTYFQNEAQLEKSRLLSDRFSAERPKGSFSTLEIQRTEQGDSAMYLCASSSPSSYNSPLHFGNGTRLTVT.

The chain links TRBV4-1 to TRBJ1-5, with D uncertain. Trimming shortened V by 2 bases and J by 6 bases, and 17 bases separated the two germline ends. The CDR3 is made up of 16 amino acids. The germline CDR1 and CDR2 sequences are MGHRA and YSYEKL. CDR3 sequence: CASSQMGSLSVQPQHF. The CDR3 bases are TGCGCCAGCAGCCAAATGGGGAGCTTGAGTGTTCAGCCCCAGCATTTT.

The rearrangement uses TRBV7-9 and TRBJ2-7, with D unclear. Germline CDR1 reads SEHNR; CDR2 reads FQNEAQ (reference sequence). The ends were cut back, 5 bases at V and 2 bases at J, with 10 bases in the middle. The CDR3 contains 13 residues. DNA for the CDR3: TGTGCCAGCAGCATTGACCTTGCCTACGAGCAGTACTTC. Amino acid sequence: CASSIDLAYEQYF.